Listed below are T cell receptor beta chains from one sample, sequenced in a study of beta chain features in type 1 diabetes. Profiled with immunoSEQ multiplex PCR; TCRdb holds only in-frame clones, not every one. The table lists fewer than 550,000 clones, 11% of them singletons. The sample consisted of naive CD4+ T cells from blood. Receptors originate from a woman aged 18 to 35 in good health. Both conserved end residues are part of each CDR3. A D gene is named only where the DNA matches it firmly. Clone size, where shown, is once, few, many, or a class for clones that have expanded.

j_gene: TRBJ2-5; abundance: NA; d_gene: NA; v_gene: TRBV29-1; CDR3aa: CSVPMLETQYF; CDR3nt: TGCAGCGTCCCTATGCTGGAGACCCAGTACTTC
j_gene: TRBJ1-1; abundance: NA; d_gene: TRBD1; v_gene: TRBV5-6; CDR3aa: CASSRGTGTRGTEAFF; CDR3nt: TGTGCCAGCAGCCGAGGGACAGGCACTCGAGGGACTGAAGCTTTCTTT
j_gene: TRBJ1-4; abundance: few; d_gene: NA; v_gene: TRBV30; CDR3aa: CAWSSNSREKLFF; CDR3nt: TGTGCCTGGAGCAGCAACTCTCGGGAAAAACTGTTTTTT
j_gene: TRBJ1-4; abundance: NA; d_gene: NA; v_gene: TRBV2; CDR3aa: CASSETIFEKLFF; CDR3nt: TGTGCCAGCAGTGAAACGATATTTGAAAAACTGTTTTTT
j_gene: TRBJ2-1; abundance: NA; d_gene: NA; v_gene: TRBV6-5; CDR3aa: CASSYRGSYNEQFF; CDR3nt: TGTGCCAGCAGTTACAGGGGCAGCTACAATGAGCAGTTCTTC
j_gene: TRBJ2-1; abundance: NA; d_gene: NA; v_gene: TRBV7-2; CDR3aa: CASSSSRDNNEQFF; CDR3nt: TGTGCCAGCAGCTCCTCAAGGGACAACAATGAGCAGTTCTTC
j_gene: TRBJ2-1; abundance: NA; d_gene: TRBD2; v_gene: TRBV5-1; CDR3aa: CASSPVYAGGTYNEQFF; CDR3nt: TGCGCCAGCAGCCCCGTCTACGCGGGAGGAACCTACAATGAGCAGTTCTTC
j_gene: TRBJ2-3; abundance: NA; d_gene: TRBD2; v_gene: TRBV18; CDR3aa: CASSPSSGAPDTQYF; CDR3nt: TGTGCCAGCTCACCGTCTAGCGGGGCACCAGATACGCAGTATTTT
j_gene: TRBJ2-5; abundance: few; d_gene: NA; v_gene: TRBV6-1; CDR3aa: CASSETRRETQYF; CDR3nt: TGTGCCAGCAGTGAAACGCGGAGGGAGACCCAGTACTTC
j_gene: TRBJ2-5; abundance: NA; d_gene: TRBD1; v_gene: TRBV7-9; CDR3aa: CASSHRTGRETQYF; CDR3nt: TGTGCCAGCAGCCACCGGACAGGGAGAGAGACCCAGTACTTC
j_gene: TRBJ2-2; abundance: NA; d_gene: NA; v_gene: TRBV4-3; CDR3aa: CASSRGDLNTGELFF; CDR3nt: TGCGCCAGCAGCCGGGGCGACCTGAACACCGGGGAGCTGTTTTTT
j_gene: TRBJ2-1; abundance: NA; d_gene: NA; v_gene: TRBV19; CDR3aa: CASSLLETNEQFF; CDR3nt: TGTGCCAGTAGCCTCCTAGAGACAAATGAGCAGTTCTTC
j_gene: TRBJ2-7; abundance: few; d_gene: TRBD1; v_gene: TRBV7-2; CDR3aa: CASSLTGTVNHEQYF; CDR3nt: TGTGCCAGCAGTTTGACCGGGACAGTGAACCACGAGCAGTACTTC
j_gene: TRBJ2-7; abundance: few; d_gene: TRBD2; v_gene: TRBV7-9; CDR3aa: CASSPLAGAQLSEQYF; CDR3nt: TGTGCCAGCAGCCCACTAGCGGGAGCTCAGTTATCGGAGCAGTACTTC
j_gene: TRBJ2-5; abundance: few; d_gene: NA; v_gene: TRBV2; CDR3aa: CASRDILQYGAETQYF; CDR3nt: TGTGCCAGCAGAGACATTCTTCAGTATGGGGCAGAGACCCAGTACTTC
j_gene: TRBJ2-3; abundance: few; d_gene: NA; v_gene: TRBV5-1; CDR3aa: CASTGTFESQYF; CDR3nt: TGCGCCAGCACCGGAACTTTTGAGTCGCAGTATTTT
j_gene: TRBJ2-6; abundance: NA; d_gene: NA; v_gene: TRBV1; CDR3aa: CTSSTSSLCTKRANVLTF; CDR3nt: TGCACCAGCAGCACATCAAGTTTGTGCACAAAGCGGGCCAACGTCCTGACTTTC
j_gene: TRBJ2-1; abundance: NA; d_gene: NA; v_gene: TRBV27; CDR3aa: CASSWLGNNEQFF; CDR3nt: TGTGCCAGCAGTTGGTTAGGAAACAATGAGCAGTTCTTC
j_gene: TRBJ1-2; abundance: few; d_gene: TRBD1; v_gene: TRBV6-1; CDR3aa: CASSELDRDHYGYTF; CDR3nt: TGTGCCAGCAGTGAACTAGACAGGGATCACTATGGCTACACCTTC
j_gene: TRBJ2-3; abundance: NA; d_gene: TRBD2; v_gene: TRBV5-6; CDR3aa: CASSVYSGGSTDTQYF; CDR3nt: TGTGCCAGCAGCGTGTATAGCGGGGGATCCACAGATACGCAGTATTTT
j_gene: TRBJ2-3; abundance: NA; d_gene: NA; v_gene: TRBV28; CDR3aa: CASSRRGFRGTDTQYF; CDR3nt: TGTGCCAGCAGTCGAAGAGGATTTCGGGGCACAGATACGCAGTATTTT
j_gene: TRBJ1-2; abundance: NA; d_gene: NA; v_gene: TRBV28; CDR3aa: CASSSPGAASYGYTF; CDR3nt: TGTGCCAGCAGTTCCCCCGGGGCAGCCAGTTATGGCTACACCTTC
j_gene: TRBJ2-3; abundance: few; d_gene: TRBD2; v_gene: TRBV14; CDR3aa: CASSHILAGADTQYF; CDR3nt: TGTGCCAGCAGCCATATACTAGCGGGAGCAGATACGCAGTATTTT
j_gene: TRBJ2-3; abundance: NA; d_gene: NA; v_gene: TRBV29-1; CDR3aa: CSAATSRGGPDTQYF; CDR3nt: TGCAGCGCCGCAACTTCCAGGGGTGGACCAGATACGCAGTATTTT
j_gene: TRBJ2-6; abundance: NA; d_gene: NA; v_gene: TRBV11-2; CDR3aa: CASKRGSSSGANVLTF; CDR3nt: TGTGCCAGCAAGAGGGGGTCAAGCTCTGGGGCCAACGTCCTGACTTTC
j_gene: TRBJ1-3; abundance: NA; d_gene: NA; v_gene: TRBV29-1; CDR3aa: CSVGISGNTIYF; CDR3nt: TGCAGCGTTGGGATCTCTGGAAACACCATATATTTT
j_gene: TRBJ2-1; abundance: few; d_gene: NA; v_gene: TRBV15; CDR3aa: CATSREYGLPHNEQFF; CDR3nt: TGTGCCACCAGCAGAGAGTACGGACTGCCACACAATGAGCAGTTCTTC
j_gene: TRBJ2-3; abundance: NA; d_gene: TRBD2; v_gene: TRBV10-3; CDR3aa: CALGLAGTDTQYF; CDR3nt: TGTGCTCTGGGACTAGCGGGCACAGATACGCAGTATTTT
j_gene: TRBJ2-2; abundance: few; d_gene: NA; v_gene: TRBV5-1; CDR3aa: CASSFGGDTGELFF; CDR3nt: TGCGCCAGCAGCTTCGGAGGGGATACCGGGGAGCTGTTTTTT
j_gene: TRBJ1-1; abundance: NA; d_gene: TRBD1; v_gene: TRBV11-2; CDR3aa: CASSFTGGTEAFF; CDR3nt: TGTGCCAGCAGCTTTACAGGGGGCACTGAAGCTTTCTTT
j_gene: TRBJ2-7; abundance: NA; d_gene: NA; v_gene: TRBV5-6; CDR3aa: CASSFGTVRVEQYF; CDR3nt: TGTGCCAGCAGCTTTGGCACGGTTAGGGTCGAGCAGTACTTC
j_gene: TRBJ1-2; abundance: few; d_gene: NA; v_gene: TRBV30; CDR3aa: CAWNPRGNYGYTF; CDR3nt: TGTGCCTGGAATCCCAGGGGTAACTATGGCTACACCTTC
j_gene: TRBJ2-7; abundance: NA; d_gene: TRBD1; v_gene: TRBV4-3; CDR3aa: CASSLHRGRYEQYF; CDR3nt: TGCGCCAGCAGCCTCCACAGGGGAAGGTACGAGCAGTACTTC
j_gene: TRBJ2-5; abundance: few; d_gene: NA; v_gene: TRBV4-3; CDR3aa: CASSRGRGETQYF; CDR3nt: TGCGCCAGCAGCCGGGGACGCGGGGAGACCCAGTACTTC
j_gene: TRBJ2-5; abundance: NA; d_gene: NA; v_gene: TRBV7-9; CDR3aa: CASSTRQLQETQYF; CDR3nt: TGTGCCAGCAGCACGCGACAGCTCCAAGAGACCCAGTACTTC
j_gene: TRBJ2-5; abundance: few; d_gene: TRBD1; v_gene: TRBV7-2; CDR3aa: CASSPRQGWTQYF; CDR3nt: TGTGCCAGCAGCCCACGACAGGGTTGGACCCAGTACTTC
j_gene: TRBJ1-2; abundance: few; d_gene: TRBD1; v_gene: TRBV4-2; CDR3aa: CASSQIDRAGYGYTF; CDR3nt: TGTGCCAGCAGCCAGATTGACAGGGCGGGCTATGGCTACACCTTC
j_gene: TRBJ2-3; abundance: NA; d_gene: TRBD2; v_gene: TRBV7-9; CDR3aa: CASSQGLAGTDTQYF; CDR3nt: TGTGCCAGCAGCCAGGGACTAGCGGGCACAGATACGCAGTATTTT
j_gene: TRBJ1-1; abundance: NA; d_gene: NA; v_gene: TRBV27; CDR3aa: CASSLVGAEAFF; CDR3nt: TGTGCCAGCAGTTTGGTAGGGGCTGAAGCTTTCTTT
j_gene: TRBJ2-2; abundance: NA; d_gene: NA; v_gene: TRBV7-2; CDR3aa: CASSRGSNTGELFF; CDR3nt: TGTGCCAGCAGTCGAGGTTCGAACACCGGGGAGCTGTTTTTT
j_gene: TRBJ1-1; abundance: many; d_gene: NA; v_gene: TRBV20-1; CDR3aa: CSARGNTEAFF; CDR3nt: TGCAGTGCTAGAGGGAACACTGAAGCTTTCTTT
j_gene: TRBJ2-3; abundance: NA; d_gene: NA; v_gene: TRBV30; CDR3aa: CAWSVGGTDTQYF; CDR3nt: TGTGCCTGGAGTGTAGGGGGGACAGATACGCAGTATTTT
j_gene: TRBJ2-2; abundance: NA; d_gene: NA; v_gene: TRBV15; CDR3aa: CATSSHGELFF; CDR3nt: TGTGCCACCAGCAGTCACGGAGAGCTGTTTTTT
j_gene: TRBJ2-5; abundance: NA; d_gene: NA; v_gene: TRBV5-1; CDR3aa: CASRVTPQETQYF; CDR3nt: TGCGCCAGCAGGGTCACCCCCCAAGAGACCCAGTACTTC
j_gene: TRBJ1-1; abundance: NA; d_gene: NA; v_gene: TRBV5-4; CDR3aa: CASSSPDQNTEAFF; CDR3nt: TGTGCCAGCAGCTCCCCGGACCAGAACACTGAAGCTTTCTTT
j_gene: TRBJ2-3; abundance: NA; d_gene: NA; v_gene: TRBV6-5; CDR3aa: CASSYGTARVDTQYF; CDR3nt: TGTGCCAGCAGTTATGGTACAGCTCGCGTAGATACGCAGTATTTT
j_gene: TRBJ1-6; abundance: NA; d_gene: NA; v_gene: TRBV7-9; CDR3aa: CASSRMNSPLHF; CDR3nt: TGTGCCAGCAGCAGGATGAATTCACCCCTCCACTTT
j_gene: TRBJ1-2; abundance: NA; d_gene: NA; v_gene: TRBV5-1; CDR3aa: CASSLGRLTDWGYTF; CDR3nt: TGCGCCAGCAGCTTGGGTCGTCTCACCGACTGGGGCTACACCTTC
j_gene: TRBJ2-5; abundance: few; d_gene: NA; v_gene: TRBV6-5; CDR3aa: CASSPPGLAQYF; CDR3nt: TGTGCCAGCAGTCCACCCGGGTTGGCCCAGTACTTC
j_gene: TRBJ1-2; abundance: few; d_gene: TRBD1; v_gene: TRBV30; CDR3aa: CAWSQTWTGGAIGYTF; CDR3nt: TGTGCCTGGAGTCAAACCTGGACAGGGGGCGCGATTGGCTACACCTTC
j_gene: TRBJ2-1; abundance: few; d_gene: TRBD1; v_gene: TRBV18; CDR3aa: CASSPGVLGTNRGHEQFF; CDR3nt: TGTGCCAGCTCACCTGGCGTGTTGGGGACCAACAGGGGCCATGAGCAGTTCTTC
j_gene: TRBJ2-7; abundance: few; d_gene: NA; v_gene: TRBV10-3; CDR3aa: CAISERGSYEQYF; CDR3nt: TGTGCCATCAGTGAGCGCGGATCCTACGAGCAGTACTTC
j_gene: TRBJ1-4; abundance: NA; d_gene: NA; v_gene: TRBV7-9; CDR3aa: CASRVSGRNNEKLFF; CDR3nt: TGTGCCAGCAGGGTATCCGGGAGAAATAATGAAAAACTGTTTTTT
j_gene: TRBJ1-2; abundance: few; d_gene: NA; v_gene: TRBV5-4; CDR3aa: CASSTGSNYGYTF; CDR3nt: TGTGCCAGCAGCACGGGGAGTAACTATGGCTACACCTTC
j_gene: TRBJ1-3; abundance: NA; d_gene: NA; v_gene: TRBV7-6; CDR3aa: CASSRGPGNTIYF; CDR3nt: TGTGCCAGCAGCCGAGGACCTGGAAACACCATATATTTT